Detailed here is one T cell receptor beta chain. Its specificity is unknown. UMI-labeled 5' RACE TRB cDNA libraries were prepared from the cells. One entry per CDR3 protein, without DNA, is what TCRdb gives after re-calling the 5' RACE reads. Its clone listing holds 90,000 to 150,000 distinct CDR3 sequences. The sample belongs to a study of CXCR3-negative and CXCR3-positive naive CD8 T cells. Study-wide results and caveats: For naive cells, CXCR3-negative and CXCR3-positive subsets had similar TRBV-TRBJ usage; for memory cells, usage differed. Hydrophobicity of TRB CDR3s was greater in CXCR3-positive naive cells than in CXCR3-negative naive cells.

Germline V gives CDR1 ENHRY, CDR2 SYGVKD. CDR3 length: 16 amino acids. Sequenced sample: naive CXCR3+ CD8+ T cells from blood. Documented subset: CD45RO-CCR7+CD27+CD95- naive CD8+ T cells expressing CXCR3 (TNR3+). The receptor was derived from a human donor in good health. Some clones in this sample may be carry-over from other donors' samples. The chain links TRBV10-3 to TRBJ2-1; no DNA is available, so the TRBD2 call from TCRdb remains unchecked. The CDR3 loop reads CAISESAGGRMGEQFF.